These 12 T cell receptor beta chains came from one sample sequenced in a study of cytomegalovirus exposure and HLA in healthy donors. It was with 60 Vbeta and 13 Jbeta primers that the PCR ran. Repertoires were generated with immunoSEQ multiplex PCR, while TCRdb's copy carries only in-frame clones and drops some. The sample carries around 200,000 clones, approximately 90% recorded once. Sequencing was performed on PBMCs. The source of these receptors is a woman aged 18-29 years in good health and CMV-seronegative.

This clone has just one count. V is TRBV9 and J is TRBJ2-7, with 11 nucleotides matching TRBD1. Germline assignment: CDR1 SGDLS and CDR2 YYNGEE. With V trimmed by 3 bases and J by 6 bases, 8 bases remained unmatched. The CDR3 has 15 amino acids. The CDR3 is CASSAGVGQGGEQYF. CDR3 DNA sequence: TGTGCCAGCAGCGCGGGGGTGGGACAGGGGGGCGAGCAGTACTTC.

The chain uses TRBV5-4 and TRBJ2-5, with 7 bases that match TRBD1. TRBJ2-7 explains the end of the DNA better; the J call may be wrong. CDR1 is SGHNT, CDR2 YYREEE, per germline (reference sequence). CDR3 size: 13 residues. The CDR3 reads CASSKGGSNEQYF. DNA for the CDR3: TGTGCCAGCAGCAAAGGGGGCAGCAACGAGCAGTACTTC.

V is TRBV19 and J is TRBJ2-7, with D perhaps matching TRBD2 (6 bases). This CDR3 region has 15 residues. The germline V gene encodes CDR1 LNHDA and CDR2 SQIVND (reference sequence). V shed 2 bases and J shed 2 bases, with 13 bases lying between them. CDR3 protein: CASSISGGAPYEQYF. In nucleotides, the CDR3 is TGTGCCAGTAGTATAAGCGGCGGGGCCCCCTACGAGCAGTACTTC.

This rearrangement joins TRBV10-2 to TRBJ1-4, with D tentatively TRBD1 (5 bases). CDR1 is WSHSY and CDR2 is SAAADI in the germline V gene. The V end lost 6 bases, the J end lost 4 bases, and 9 bases lay between the germline ends. This CDR3 is built from 13 residues. The DNA of the CDR3 is TGCGCCAGCAGGGTGACAGATAATGAAAAACTGTTTTTT. It codes for CASRVTDNEKLFF.

For this clone: This CDR3 fails to terminate in the conserved phenylalanine or tryptophan, so it likely reflects a read error. The chain has TRBV2 and TRBJ1-1, with D perhaps matching TRBD1 (5 bases). Between the trimmed V and J ends, which lost 2 bases and 7 bases, there was a span of 8 bases. The CDR3 extends over 12 amino acids. The V gene's germline CDR1 is SNHLY and CDR2 FYNNEI. As DNA, the CDR3 is TGTGCCAGCAGTGAACAGGGAAGTGAAGCTTTCCTT. Protein product: CASSEQGSEAFL.

Notes on this clone: Other DNA sequences in this sample translate to the same CDR3. The J gene is TRBJ1-3, the V gene TRBV5-1; no clear D. V was clipped by 0 bases and J by 0 bases, with 4 bases between them. Germline V gene lookup returns CDR1 SGHRS and CDR2 YFSETQ. CDR3 length: 14 residues. The CDR3 DNA follows: TGCGCCAGCAGCTTGGACAGCTCTGGAAACACCATATATTTT. Encoded protein: CASSLDSSGNTIYF.

This rearrangement joins TRBV4-3 to TRBJ1-2; 8 positions match TRBD1. This CDR3 contains 15 residues. J lost 3 bases, V lost 1 base, and 4 bases had no gene match. Germline CDR1 LGHNA, CDR2 YSLEER. The DNA of the CDR3 is TGCGCCAGCAGCCAAGTGTCGACAGGGGACTATGGCTACACCTTC. It is translated as CASSQVSTGDYGYTF.

The V gene is TRBV10-3, the J gene TRBJ2-3, with 8 bases matching TRBD1. The CDR3 spans 14 residues. In germline, CDR1 is ENHRY, CDR2 SYGVKD. The J segment lost 7 bases and the V segment lost 0 bases, leaving 3 bases of the junction unmatched. CDR3 loop: CAISESTGGHTQYF. CDR3 DNA: TGTGCCATCAGTGAGTCTACAGGGGGGCATACGCAGTATTTT.

V usage is TRBV4-3 and J usage is TRBJ1-4; TRBD1 agrees at 10 bases. Germline CDR1 and CDR2: LGHNA and YSLEER. This CDR3 has 16 amino acids. Unmatched junction bases numbered 6, after V lost 2 bases and J lost 6 bases. CDR3: CASSQLGQGEHEKLFF. The CDR3 nucleotides are TGCGCCAGCAGCCAACTAGGACAGGGGGAACATGAAAAACTGTTTTTT.

This clone occurred a few times. The J gene is TRBJ2-2, the V gene TRBV18; 11 nucleotides agree with TRBD1. The CDR3 sequence is 16 residues long. V dropped 3 bases and J dropped 4; count of bases not matched to a gene: 4. Germline-derived CDR1 and CDR2 are KGHSH and LQKENI. This CDR3 is CASSPRGTGGTGELFF. DNA of the CDR3: TGTGCCAGCTCACCTCGCGGGACAGGGGGCACCGGGGAGCTGTTTTTT.

In the case of this clone: This same CDR3 is encoded by further DNA sequences in the sample. V and J are TRBV10-2 and TRBJ2-2, with D maybe TRBD1 (6 bases). V was shortened by 7 bases and J by 2 bases, with 11 bases between the two germline ends. CDR3 length: 14 amino acids. Germline CDR1 WSHSY, CDR2 SAAADI. In DNA, the CDR3 is TGCGCCAGCAATCCCAGGGGAAACACCGGGGAGCTGTTTTTT. Protein product: CASNPRGNTGELFF.

V is TRBV5-6 and J is TRBJ1-2, with 9 bases matching TRBD1. Germline CDR1 SGHDT, CDR2 YYEEEE. Trimming removed 3 bases from V and 7 bases from J; junction bases left unmatched: 10. The CDR3 consists of 15 residues. The DNA for the CDR3 is TGTGCCAGCAGCTCCTGGGACAGGGAATATGGTGGCTACACCTTC. This gives the protein CASSSWDREYGGYTF.